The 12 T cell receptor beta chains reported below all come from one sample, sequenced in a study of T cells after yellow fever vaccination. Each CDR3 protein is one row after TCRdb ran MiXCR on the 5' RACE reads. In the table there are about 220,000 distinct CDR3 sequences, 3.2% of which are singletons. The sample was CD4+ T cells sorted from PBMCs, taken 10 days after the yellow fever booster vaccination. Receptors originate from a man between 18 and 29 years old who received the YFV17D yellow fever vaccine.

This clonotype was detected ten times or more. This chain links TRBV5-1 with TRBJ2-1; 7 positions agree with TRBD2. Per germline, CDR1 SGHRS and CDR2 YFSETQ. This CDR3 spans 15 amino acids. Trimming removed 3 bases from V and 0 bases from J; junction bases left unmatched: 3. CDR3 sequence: CASSSGLGSYNEQFF. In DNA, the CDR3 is TGCGCCAGCAGCTCAGGACTAGGCTCCTACAATGAGCAGTTCTTC.

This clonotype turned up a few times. Written as DNA, the CDR3 is TGTGCCAGCAGCTTCTCATGGCAGAGCTCTGGAAACACCATATATTTT. Amino acids: CASSFSWQSSGNTIYF. The chain has TRBV7-2 and TRBJ1-3; D is unresolved. Germline CDR1 SGHTA, CDR2 FQGNSA. The CDR3 totals 16 residues. Trimming left V 3 bases short and J 0 bases short, with 12 bases between. Drawing the rest from reference TRBV7-2 and TRBJ1-3, the complete variable domain is GAGVSQSPSNKVTEKGKDVELRCDPISGHTALYWYRQSLGQGLEFLIYFQGNSAPDKSGLPSDRFSAERTGGSVSTLTIQRTQQEDSAVYLCASSFSWQSSGNTIYFGEGSWLTVV.

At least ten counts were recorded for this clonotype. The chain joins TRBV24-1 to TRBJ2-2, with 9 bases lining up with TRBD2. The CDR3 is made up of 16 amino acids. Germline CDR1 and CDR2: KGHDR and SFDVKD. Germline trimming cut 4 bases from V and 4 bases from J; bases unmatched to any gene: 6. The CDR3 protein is CATSDSSGGLTGELFF. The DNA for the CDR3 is TGTGCCACCAGTGACTCCAGCGGGGGGCTCACCGGGGAGCTGTTTTTT.

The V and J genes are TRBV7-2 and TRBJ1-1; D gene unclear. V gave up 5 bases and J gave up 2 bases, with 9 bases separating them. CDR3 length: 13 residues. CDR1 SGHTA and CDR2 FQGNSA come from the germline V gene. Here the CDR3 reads CASSPLSNTEAFF. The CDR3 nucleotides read TGTGCCAGCAGCCCCTTGTCCAACACTGAAGCTTTCTTT.

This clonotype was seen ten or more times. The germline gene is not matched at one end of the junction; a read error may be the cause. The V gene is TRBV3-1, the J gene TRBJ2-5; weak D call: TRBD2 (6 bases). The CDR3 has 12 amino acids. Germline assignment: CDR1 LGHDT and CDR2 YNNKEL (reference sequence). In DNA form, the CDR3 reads TGTGCCACCAGCCTCAGCGGGGAGACCCAGTACTTC. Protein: CATSLSGETQYF.

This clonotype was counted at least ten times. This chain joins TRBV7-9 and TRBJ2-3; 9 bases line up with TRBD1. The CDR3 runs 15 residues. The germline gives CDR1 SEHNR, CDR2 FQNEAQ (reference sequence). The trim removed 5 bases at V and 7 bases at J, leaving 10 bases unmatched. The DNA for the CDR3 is TGTGCCAGCAGCACGTGGGGGACAGGGACCAATACGCAGTATTTT. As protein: CASSTWGTGTNTQYF.

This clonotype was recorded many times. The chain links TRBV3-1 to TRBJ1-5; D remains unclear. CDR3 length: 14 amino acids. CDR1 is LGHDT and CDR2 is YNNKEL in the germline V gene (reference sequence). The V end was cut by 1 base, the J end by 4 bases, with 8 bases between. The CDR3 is CASSQGAANQPQHF. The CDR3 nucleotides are TGTGCCAGCAGCCAAGGTGCGGCGAATCAGCCCCAGCATTTT.

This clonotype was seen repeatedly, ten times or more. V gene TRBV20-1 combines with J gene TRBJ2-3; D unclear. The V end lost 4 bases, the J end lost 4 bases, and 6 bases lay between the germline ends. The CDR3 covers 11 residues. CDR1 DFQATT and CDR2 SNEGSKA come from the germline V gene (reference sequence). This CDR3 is CSATDADTQYF. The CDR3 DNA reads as TGCAGTGCTACGGATGCAGATACGCAGTATTTT.

In DNA, the CDR3 is TGCGCCAGCAGCCACGGACAGGGGGCCCACCTTGAAGCTTTCTTT. Protein product: CASSHGQGAHLEAFF. The rearrangement uses TRBV5-1 and TRBJ1-1, with 11 nucleotides matching TRBD1. CDR1 and CDR2 (germline): SGHRS, YFSETQ. The CDR3 loop spans 15 amino acids. With V trimmed by 4 bases and J by 7 bases, 9 bases remained unmatched.

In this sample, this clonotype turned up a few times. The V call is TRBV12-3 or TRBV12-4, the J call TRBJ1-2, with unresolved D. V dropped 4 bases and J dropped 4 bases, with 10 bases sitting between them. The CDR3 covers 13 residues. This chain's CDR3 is CASSYGEAYGYTF. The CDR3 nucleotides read TGTGCCAGCAGTTACGGGGAGGCCTATGGCTACACCTTC.

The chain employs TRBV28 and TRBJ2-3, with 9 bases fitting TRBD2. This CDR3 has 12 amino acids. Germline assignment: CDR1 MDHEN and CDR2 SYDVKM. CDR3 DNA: TGTGCGGCGGGGGGGCAAACAGATACGCAGTATTTT. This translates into CAAGGQTDTQYF.

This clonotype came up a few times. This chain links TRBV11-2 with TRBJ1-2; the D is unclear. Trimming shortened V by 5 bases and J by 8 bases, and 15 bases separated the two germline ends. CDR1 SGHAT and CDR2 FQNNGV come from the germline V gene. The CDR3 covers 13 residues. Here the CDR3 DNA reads TGTGCCAGCAGCCCCTCTAGGGATGGCGGCTACACCTTC. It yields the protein CASSPSRDGGYTF.